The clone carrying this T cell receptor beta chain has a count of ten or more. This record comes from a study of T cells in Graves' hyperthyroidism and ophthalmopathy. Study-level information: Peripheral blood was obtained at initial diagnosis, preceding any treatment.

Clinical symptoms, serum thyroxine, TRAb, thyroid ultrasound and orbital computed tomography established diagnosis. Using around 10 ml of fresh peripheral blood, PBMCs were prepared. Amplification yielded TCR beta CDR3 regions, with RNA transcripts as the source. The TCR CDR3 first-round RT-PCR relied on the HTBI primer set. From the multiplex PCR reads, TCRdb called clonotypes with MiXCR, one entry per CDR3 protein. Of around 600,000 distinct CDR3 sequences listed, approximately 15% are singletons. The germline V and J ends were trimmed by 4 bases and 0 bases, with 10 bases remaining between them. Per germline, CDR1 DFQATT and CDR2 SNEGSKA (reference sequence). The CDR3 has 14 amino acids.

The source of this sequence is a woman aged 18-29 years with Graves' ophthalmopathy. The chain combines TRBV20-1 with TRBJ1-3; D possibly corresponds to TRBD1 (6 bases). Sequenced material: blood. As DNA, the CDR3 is TGCAGTGCTATTCCGGGACACTCTGGAAACACCATATATTTT. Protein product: CSAIPGHSGNTIYF.